This T cell receptor beta chain came from a study of blood T cell repertoires in COVID-19. Study context: The United States, Italy and Spain supplied acute and convalescent COVID-19 samples.

In the study's own analysis: Amplifying reference gene primers gave estimates of nucleated cell counts. Assay: immunoSEQ multiplex PCR; the TCRdb copy retains only in-frame clones and omits some. Clone size and the V and J calls come from that table; the DNA yielded D and trimming. The sample lists approximately 180,000 clones, around 87% occurring once. Germline lookup yields CDR1 SGHTA and CDR2 FQGNSA. The CDR3 has 16 amino acids. V was trimmed by 1 base and J by 5 bases, leaving 17 bases between them. This rearrangement joins TRBV7-2 to TRBJ1-2; perhaps TRBD1 as D (6 bases). What was sequenced was peripheral blood. The sequence was obtained from a middle-aged man with active or convalescent COVID-19. The CDR3 DNA follows: TGTGCCAGCAGCTTAGTAGTGGGGGGGCTAGAGTATGGCTACACCTTC. The encoded protein is CASSLVVGGLEYGYTF. Together with reference TRBV7-2 and TRBJ1-2, the CDR3 gives the full variable domain: GAGVSQSPSNKVTEKGKDVELRCDPISGHTALYWYRQSLGQGLEFLIYFQGNSAPDKSGLPSDRFSAERTGGSVSTLTIQRTQQEDSAVYLCASSLVVGGLEYGYTFGSGTRLTVV.